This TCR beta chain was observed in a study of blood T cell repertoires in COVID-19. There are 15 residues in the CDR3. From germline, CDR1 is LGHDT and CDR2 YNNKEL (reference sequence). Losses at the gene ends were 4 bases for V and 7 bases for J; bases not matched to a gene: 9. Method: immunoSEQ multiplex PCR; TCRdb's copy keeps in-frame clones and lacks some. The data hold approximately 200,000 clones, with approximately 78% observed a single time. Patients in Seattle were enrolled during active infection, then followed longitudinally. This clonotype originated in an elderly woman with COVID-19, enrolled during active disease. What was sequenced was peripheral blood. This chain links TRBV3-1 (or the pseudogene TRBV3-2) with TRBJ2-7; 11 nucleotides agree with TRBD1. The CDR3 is CASSPTGQGAKEQYF. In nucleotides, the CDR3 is TGTGCCAGCAGCCCAACCGGACAGGGGGCGAAGGAGCAGTACTTC.